The clone carrying this T cell receptor (beta chain) showed up many times. MiXCR, run by TCRdb on the PCR reads, gives a single entry per CDR3 protein. This sample yields about 19,000 distinct CDR3 sequences, of which about 46% are seen a single time; roughly 19% belongs to the top ten. The data originate from a study of CD4 and CD8 cells across lung adenocarcinoma regions. Localized lung adenocarcinoma, a non-small cell lung cancer, affected the donors. The CDR3 has 17 residues. The germline V gene has CDR1 ENHRY and CDR2 SYGVKD. The rearrangement uses TRBV10-3 and TRBJ2-5, with TRBD2 identical over 9 bases. The DNA end is a closer match to TRBJ2-7, so the J assignment may be wrong. Sequencing input: CD4+ T cells from the margin of a lung tumor. The sequence came from a male donor with lung adenocarcinoma. The CD4 and CD8 labels of this study may be unreliable. The CDR3 reads CATWTSEKAGGLYEQYF. CDR3 nucleotide sequence: TGTGCCACCTGGACTAGCGAAAAAGCGGGAGGATTGTACGAGCAGTACTTC.